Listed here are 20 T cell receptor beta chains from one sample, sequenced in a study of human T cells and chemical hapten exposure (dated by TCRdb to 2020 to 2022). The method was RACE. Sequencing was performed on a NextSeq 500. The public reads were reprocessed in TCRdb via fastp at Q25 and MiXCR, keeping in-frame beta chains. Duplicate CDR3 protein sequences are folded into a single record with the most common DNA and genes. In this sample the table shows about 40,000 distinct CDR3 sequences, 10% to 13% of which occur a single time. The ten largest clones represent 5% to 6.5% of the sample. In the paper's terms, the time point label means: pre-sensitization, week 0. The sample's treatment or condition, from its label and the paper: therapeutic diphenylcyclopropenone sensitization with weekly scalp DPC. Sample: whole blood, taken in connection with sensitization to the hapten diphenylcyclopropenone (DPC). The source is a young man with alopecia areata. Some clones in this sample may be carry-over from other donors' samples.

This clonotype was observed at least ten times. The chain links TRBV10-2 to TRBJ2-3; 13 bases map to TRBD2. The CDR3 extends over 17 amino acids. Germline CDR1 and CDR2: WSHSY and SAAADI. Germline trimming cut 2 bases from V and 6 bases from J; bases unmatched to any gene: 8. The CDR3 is CASSEMGLAGFPDTQYF. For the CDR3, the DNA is TGCGCCAGCAGTGAGATGGGACTAGCGGGATTTCCGGATACGCAGTATTTT.

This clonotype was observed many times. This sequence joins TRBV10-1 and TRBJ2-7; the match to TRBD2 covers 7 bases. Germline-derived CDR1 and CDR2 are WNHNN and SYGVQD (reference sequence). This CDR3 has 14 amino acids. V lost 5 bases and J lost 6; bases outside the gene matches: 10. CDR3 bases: TGCGCCAGCAGTACCGTCGGGGGGTCCCCCGAGCAGTACTTC. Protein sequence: CASSTVGGSPEQYF.

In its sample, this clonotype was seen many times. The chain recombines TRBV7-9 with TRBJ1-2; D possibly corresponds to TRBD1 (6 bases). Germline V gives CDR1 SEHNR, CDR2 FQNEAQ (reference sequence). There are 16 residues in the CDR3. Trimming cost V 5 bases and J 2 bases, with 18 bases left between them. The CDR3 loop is CASSPWGQGSNYGYTF. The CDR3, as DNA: TGTGCCAGCAGCCCCTGGGGTCAGGGGTCCAACTATGGCTACACCTTC.

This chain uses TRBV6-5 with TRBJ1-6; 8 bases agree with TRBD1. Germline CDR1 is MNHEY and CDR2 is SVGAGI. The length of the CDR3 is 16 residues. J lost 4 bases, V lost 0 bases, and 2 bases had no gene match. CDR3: CASSYSDRVYNSPLHF. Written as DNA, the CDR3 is TGTGCCAGCAGTTACTCGGACAGGGTGTATAATTCACCCCTCCACTTT.

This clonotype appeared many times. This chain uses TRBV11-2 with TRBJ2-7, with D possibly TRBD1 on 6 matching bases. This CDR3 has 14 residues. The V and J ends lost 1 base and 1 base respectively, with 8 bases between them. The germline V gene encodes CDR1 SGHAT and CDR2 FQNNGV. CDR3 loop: CASSLGRGSYEQYF. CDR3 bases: TGTGCCAGCAGCTTAGGCAGGGGATCCTACGAGCAGTACTTC.

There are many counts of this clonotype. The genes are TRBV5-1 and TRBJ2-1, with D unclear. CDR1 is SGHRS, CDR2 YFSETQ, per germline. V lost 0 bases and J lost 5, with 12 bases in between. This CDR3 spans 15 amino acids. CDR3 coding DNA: TGCGCCAGCAGCTTGGCCGGTGCAGGACACAATGAGCAGTTCTTC. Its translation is CASSLAGAGHNEQFF.

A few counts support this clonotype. This chain's CDR3 is CASSYGAMGTDTQYF. The DNA for the CDR3 is TGTGCCAGCAGCTACGGGGCGATGGGCACAGATACGCAGTATTTT. The chain uses TRBV11-2 and TRBJ2-3; either TRBD1 or TRBD2 may fit D (5 bases each). Trimming took 4 bases from V and 1 from J, leaving 12 bases between them. The CDR3 is 15 amino acids. Per germline, CDR1 SGHAT and CDR2 FQNNGV.

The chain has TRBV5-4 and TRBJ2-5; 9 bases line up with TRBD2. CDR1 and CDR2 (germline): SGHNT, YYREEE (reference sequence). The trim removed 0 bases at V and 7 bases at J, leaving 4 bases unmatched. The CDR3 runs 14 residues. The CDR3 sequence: CASSLVPAGGTQYF. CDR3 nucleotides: TGTGCCAGCAGCTTGGTGCCAGCGGGGGGGACCCAGTACTTC. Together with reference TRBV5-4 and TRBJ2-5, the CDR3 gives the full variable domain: ETGVTQSPTHLIKTRGQQVTLRCSSQSGHNTVSWYQQALGQGPQFIFQYYREEENGRGNFPPRFSGLQFPNYSSELNVNALELDDSALYLCASSLVPAGGTQYFGPGTRLLVL.

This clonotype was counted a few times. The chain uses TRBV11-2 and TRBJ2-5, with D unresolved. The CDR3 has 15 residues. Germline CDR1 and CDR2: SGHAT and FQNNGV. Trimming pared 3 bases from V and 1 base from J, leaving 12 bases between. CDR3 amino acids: CASSLGSRGQETQYF. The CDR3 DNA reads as TGTGCCAGCAGCTTGGGCAGCCGAGGCCAAGAGACCCAGTACTTC.

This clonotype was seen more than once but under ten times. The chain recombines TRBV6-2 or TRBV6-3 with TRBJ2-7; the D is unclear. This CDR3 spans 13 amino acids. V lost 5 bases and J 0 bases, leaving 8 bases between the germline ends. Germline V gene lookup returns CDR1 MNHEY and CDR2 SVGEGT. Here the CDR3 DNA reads TGTGCCAGCAGTCCTACGGCCTCCTACGAGCAGTACGTC. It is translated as CASSPTASYEQYV.

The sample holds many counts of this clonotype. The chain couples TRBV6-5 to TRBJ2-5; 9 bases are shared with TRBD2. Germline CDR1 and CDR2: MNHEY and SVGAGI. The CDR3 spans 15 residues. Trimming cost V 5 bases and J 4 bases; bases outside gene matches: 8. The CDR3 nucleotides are TGTGCCAGCAGTCCGCTTTTTAGCGGGAGAGAGACCCAGTACTTC. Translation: CASSPLFSGRETQYF.

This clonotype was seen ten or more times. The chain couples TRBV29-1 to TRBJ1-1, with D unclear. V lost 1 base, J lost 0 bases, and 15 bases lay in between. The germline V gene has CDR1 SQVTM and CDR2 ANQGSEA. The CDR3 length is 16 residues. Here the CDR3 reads CSVEVAFVLLNTEAFF. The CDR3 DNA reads TGCAGCGTTGAAGTCGCCTTTGTTTTGTTGAACACTGAAGCTTTCTTT.

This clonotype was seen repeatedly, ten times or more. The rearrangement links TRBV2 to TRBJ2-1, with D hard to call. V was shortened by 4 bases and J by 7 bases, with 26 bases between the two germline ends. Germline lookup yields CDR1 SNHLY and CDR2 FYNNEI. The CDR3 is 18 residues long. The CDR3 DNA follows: TGTGCCAGCAGTGCAAAGACGAGTCTGACCGATTATATGAATGAGCAGTTCTTC. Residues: CASSAKTSLTDYMNEQFF.

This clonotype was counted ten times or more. The CDR3: CASSFRGLGNSPLHF. The CDR3, as DNA: TGTGCCAGCAGCTTCAGGGGGTTGGGTAATTCACCCCTCCACTTT. This chain joins TRBV5-8 and TRBJ1-6, with 7 bases that match TRBD1. The CDR3 has 15 residues. Unmatched junction bases numbered 5, after V lost 2 bases and J lost 6 bases. Germline V gives CDR1 SGHTS, CDR2 YDEGEE. Drawing the rest from reference TRBV5-8 and TRBJ1-6, the complete variable domain is EAGVTQSPTHLIKTRGQQATLRCSPISGHTSVYWYQQALGLGLQFLLWYDEGEERNRGNFPPRFSGRQFPNYSSELNVNALELEDSALYLCASSFRGLGNSPLHFGNGTRLTVT.

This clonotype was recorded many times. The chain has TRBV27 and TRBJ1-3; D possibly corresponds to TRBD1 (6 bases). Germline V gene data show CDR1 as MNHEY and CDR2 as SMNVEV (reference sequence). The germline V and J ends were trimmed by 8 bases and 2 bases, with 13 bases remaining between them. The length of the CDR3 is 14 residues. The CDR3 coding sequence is TGTGCCAGCTGTACCAGGGGAACTGGAAACACCATATATTTT. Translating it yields CASCTRGTGNTIYF.

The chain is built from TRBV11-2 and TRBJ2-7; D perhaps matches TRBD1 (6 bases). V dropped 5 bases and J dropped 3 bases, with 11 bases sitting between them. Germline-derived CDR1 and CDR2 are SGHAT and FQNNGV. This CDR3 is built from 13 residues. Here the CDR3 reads CASSATGFYEQYV. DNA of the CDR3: TGTGCCAGCAGCGCTACAGGGTTCTACGAGCAGTACGTC.

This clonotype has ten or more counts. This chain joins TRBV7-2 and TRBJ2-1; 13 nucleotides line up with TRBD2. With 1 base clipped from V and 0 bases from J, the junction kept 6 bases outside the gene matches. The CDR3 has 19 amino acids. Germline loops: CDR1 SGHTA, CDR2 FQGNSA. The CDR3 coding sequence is TGTGCCAGCAGCTTAGTCCGGACTAGCGGGAGCAGCTCCTACAATGAGCAGTTCTTC. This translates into CASSLVRTSGSSSYNEQFF.

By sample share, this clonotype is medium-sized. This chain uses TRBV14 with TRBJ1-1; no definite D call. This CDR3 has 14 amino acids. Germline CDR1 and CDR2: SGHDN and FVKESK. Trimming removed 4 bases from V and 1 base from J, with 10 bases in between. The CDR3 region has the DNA TGTGCCAGCAGCCCCTTGGACGCGAACACTGAAGCTTTCTTT. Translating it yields CASSPLDANTEAFF.

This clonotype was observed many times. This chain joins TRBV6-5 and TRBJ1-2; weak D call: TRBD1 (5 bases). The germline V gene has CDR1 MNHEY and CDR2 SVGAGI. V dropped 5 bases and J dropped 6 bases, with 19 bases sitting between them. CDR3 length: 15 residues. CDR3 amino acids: CASSLTGTLLHGYTF. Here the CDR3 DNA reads TGTGCCAGCAGTCTAACCGGGACTTTACTCCATGGCTACACCTTC.

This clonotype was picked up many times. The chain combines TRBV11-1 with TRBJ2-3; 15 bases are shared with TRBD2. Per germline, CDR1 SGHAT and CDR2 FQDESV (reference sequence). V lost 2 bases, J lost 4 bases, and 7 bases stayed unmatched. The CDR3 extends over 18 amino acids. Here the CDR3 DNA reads TGTGCCAGCAGCTTATTAGGGACTAGCGGGAGGTCGGCAGATACGCAGTATTTT. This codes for CASSLLGTSGRSADTQYF.